This TCR beta chain stems from a study of blood T cell repertoires in COVID-19. Study context: The cDNA or gDNA used as material had been derived from T cells, B-cell-depleted T cells, or PBMCs.

Enrolled through a virtual design, the participants were between about 18 and 89 years of age and came from roughly 22 US areas. Allocation to cohorts depended on clinical history reported by the participants. Clones were sequenced by immunoSEQ multiplex PCR, and TCRdb holds only the in-frame ones, with some missing. Of more than 400,000 clones listed, about 90% are singletons. CDR1 LNHDA and CDR2 SQIVND come from the germline V gene (reference sequence). The CDR3 loop spans 15 amino acids. V lost 4 bases, J lost 3 bases, and 13 bases lay in between. This clonotype originated in a woman in her late teens or twenties who had recovered from COVID-19. The chain carries TRBV19 and TRBJ1-3; perhaps TRBD1 as D (6 bases). The sequenced sample was PBMCs or T cells enriched from blood (not recorded which). CDR3 coding DNA: TGTGCCAGTAGTACCGCGGCAGGGGATGGAAACACCATATATTTT. Its protein product is CASSTAAGDGNTIYF.